This passage covers 28 T cell receptor beta chains from one sample sequenced in a study of a mutant IDH1 vaccine in newly diagnosed glioma. Specified time point: week 23, last vaccination. A 20-mer mutant IDH1 peptide at 300 ug was injected subcutaneously with topical imiquimod. Antigens for these TCRs are unknown. This table comes from immunoSEQ multiplex PCR, and its TCRdb copy is limited to in-frame clones, with some not included. The sample consists of tens of thousands of clones, 85% of them appearing once. Specimen: PBMCs, collected from a glioma patient whose treatment included an IDH1 peptide vaccine. The receptors come from a man aged 30 to 39 with glioma. Some clones in this sample may be carry-over from other donors' samples.

The V gene is TRBV4-2, the J gene TRBJ1-6; weak D call: TRBD1 (5 bases). Germline V gives CDR1 LGHNA, CDR2 YNFKEQ. CDR3 length: 16 residues. Trimming stripped 3 bases from V and 9 bases from J, with 18 bases between. CDR3 protein: CASSHLTGGVGSPLHF. CDR3 coding DNA: TGTGCCAGCAGCCACCTAACCGGGGGGGTGGGTTCACCCCTCCACTTT.

The chain has TRBV30 and TRBJ1-6, with 7 bases identical to TRBD1. In germline, CDR1 is GTSNPN, CDR2 SVGIG (reference sequence). V gave up 5 bases and J gave up 6 bases; unmatched junction bases: 4. The CDR3 consists of 13 residues. CDR3 coding DNA: TGTGCCTGGCAAAGGGACAGTAATTCACCCCTCCACTTT. This gives the protein CAWQRDSNSPLHF.

The chain couples TRBV30 to TRBJ1-1; D is possibly TRBD1 (5 bases). The CDR3 has 13 residues. Trimming took 3 bases from V and 1 from J, leaving 9 bases between them. The germline V gene encodes CDR1 GTSNPN and CDR2 SVGIG (reference sequence). CDR3 sequence: CAWSAGTNTEAFF. Written as DNA, the CDR3 is TGTGCCTGGAGCGCGGGGACGAACACTGAAGCTTTCTTT.

This chain joins TRBV6-5 and TRBJ2-7; D perhaps matches TRBD1 (6 bases). V lost 0 bases and J 1 base, leaving 13 bases between the germline ends. The CDR3 runs to 16 residues. CDR1 is MNHEY, CDR2 SVGAGI, per germline. In DNA form, the CDR3 reads TGTGCCAGCAGTTACTCGGACAGCCAGATTTCCTACGAGCAGTACTTC. Amino acids: CASSYSDSQISYEQYF.

This chain connects TRBV4-1 to TRBJ2-5, with D possibly called TRBD1 or TRBD2 (5 bases each). Trimming stripped 1 base from V and 3 bases from J, with 12 bases between. The V gene's germline CDR1 is MGHRA and CDR2 YSYEKL. CDR3 length: 15 amino acids. The CDR3 reads CASSQVPGTKETQYF. CDR3 nucleotide sequence: TGCGCCAGCAGCCAAGTTCCCGGGACCAAAGAGACCCAGTACTTC.

This clone has just one count. The chain uses TRBV5-1 and TRBJ2-5, with TRBD1 matching over 7 bases. V dropped 0 bases and J dropped 1; count of bases not matched to a gene: 3. Looked up from germline, CDR1 is SGHRS and CDR2 is YFSETQ. The CDR3 contains 15 residues. The DNA for the CDR3 is TGCGCCAGCAGCTTGGGGGACAGTGGCCAAGAGACCCAGTACTTC. It codes for CASSLGDSGQETQYF.

The chain carries TRBV28 and TRBJ2-5; TRBD2 aligns across 10 bases. Germline CDR1 MDHEN, CDR2 SYDVKM. The J segment lost 3 bases and the V segment lost 6 bases, leaving 10 bases of the junction unmatched. The CDR3 contains 16 residues. The CDR3 spells CASSFTGTSVEETQYF. CDR3 coding DNA: TGTGCCAGCAGCTTCACCGGGACTAGCGTTGAAGAGACCCAGTACTTC.

This chain uses TRBV5-1 with TRBJ2-1; possibly TRBD2 for D (6 bases). Germline-derived CDR1 and CDR2 are SGHRS and YFSETQ. Trimming removed 2 bases at V and 0 bases at J, with 9 bases between. This CDR3 is built from 15 residues. DNA of the CDR3: TGCGCCAGCAGCTTCTCTAGCGACTCCTACAATGAGCAGTTCTTC. Translated: CASSFSSDSYNEQFF.

The chain couples TRBV9 to TRBJ2-3, with 13 positions matching TRBD2. Per germline, CDR1 SGDLS and CDR2 YYNGEE. This CDR3 comprises 17 residues. The V gene end was trimmed by 4 bases and the J gene end by 4 bases; junction bases not matched to a gene: 9. The CDR3 nucleotides are TGTGCCAGCAGCCCGCGACTAGCGGGAGGCCCCGCAGATACGCAGTATTTT. Protein: CASSPRLAGGPADTQYF.

The J gene is TRBJ2-3, the V gene TRBV9; no clear D. The CDR3 runs 16 residues. The ends were cut back, 0 bases at V and 1 base at J, with 12 bases in the middle. Looked up from germline, CDR1 is SGDLS and CDR2 is YYNGEE. CDR3 region: CASSVGSGPGTDTQYF. The CDR3 DNA is TGTGCCAGCAGCGTAGGCTCGGGCCCGGGCACAGATACGCAGTATTTT.

J is TRBJ1-5 and V is TRBV6-1; D is unresolved. The germline V gene encodes CDR1 MNHNS and CDR2 SASEGT. Trimming cost V 7 bases and J 0 bases, with 10 bases left between them. This CDR3 comprises 14 residues. The CDR3 DNA follows: TGTGCCAGCACGGCGGTCTATAGCAATCAGCCCCAGCATTTT. Translating gives CASTAVYSNQPQHF.

This rearrangement joins TRBV27 to TRBJ1-5; perhaps TRBD1 as D (6 bases). Between the trimmed V and J ends, which lost 3 bases and 2 bases, there was a span of 8 bases. CDR1 and CDR2 from the germline V gene are MNHEY and SMNVEV (reference sequence). This CDR3 is built from 14 residues. CDR3 DNA: TGTGCCAGCAGTTTGAGGACAGGCAATCAGCCCCAGCATTTT. Amino acid sequence: CASSLRTGNQPQHF.

The chain joins TRBV10-3 to TRBJ2-3, with TRBD1 matching 10 bases. The CDR3 consists of 18 residues. CDR1 and CDR2 from the germline V gene are ENHRY and SYGVKD. J was trimmed by 2 bases and V by 3 bases; bases with no gene match: 11. The CDR3 bases are TGTGCCATCAGTGACCTCGACCCGGGACAGGGGCCCACAGATACGCAGTATTTT. Amino acid sequence: CAISDLDPGQGPTDTQYF.

The chain recombines TRBV9 with TRBJ1-1; D is unresolved. Germline-derived CDR1 and CDR2 are SGDLS and YYNGEE. The CDR3 is 15 residues long. V lost 2 bases and J 1 base, leaving 12 bases between the germline ends. CDR3 coding DNA: TGTGCCAGCAGCGTTGGGAAGGGAAGGAACACTGAAGCTTTCTTT. As protein: CASSVGKGRNTEAFF.

The chain is built from TRBV2 and TRBJ1-2; 7 positions match TRBD1. The CDR3 consists of 15 residues. V lost 7 bases to trimming and J lost 5 bases; unmatched junction nucleotides: 13. CDR1 and CDR2 from the germline V gene are SNHLY and FYNNEI. The CDR3 loop is CASKDGQGELYGYTF. The CDR3 DNA is TGTGCCAGCAAAGACGGGCAGGGGGAACTTTATGGCTACACCTTC.

This clone turned up a few times. This chain links TRBV2 with TRBJ1-1; a weak D match, TRBD1 (5 bases). Germline V gene sequence: CDR1 SNHLY, CDR2 FYNNEI. The length of the CDR3 is 15 residues. Deletions cut 4 bases from V and 3 bases from J, with 15 bases between. This CDR3 is CASSGQGLMDTEAFF. The DNA for the CDR3 is TGTGCCAGCAGTGGCCAGGGACTTATGGACACTGAAGCTTTCTTT.

The chain uses TRBV19 and TRBJ2-7; 8 nucleotides match TRBD1. The CDR3 extends over 14 amino acids. The germline V gene encodes CDR1 LNHDA and CDR2 SQIVND (reference sequence). J gave up 4 bases and V 5 bases, and 7 bases lay outside the gene matches. CDR3 sequence (DNA): TGTGCCAGTAGTCCCCAGGGGGCACCGTACGAGCAGTACTTC. Amino acids: CASSPQGAPYEQYF.

The chain has TRBV30 and TRBJ1-6; D may be TRBD1 (5 bases). The length of the CDR3 is 13 residues. Between the trimmed V and J ends, which lost 2 bases and 12 bases, there was a span of 14 bases. Looked up from germline, CDR1 is GTSNPN and CDR2 is SVGIG (reference sequence). The CDR3 loop is CAWSLRDVGPLHF. In nucleotides, the CDR3 is TGTGCCTGGAGTTTAAGGGACGTGGGACCCCTCCACTTT.

J is TRBJ2-2 and V is TRBV4-2; D may be TRBD2 (6 bases). The ends were cut back, 0 bases at V and 7 bases at J, with 12 bases in the middle. From germline, CDR1 is LGHNA and CDR2 YNFKEQ. The CDR3 extends over 15 amino acids. Here the CDR3 DNA reads TGTGCCAGCAGCCAAGATAGGGCGGGGAGCGGGGAGCTGTTTTTT. It encodes CASSQDRAGSGELFF.

This chain connects TRBV29-1 to TRBJ2-7; 8 nucleotides line up with TRBD1. After removal of 7 bases from V and 5 bases from J, the junction contained 7 bases not matched to a gene. There are 12 residues in the CDR3. Germline V lookup: CDR1 SQVTM, CDR2 ANQGSEA. CDR3 residues: CSAGQAVHEQYF. The CDR3 DNA is TGCAGCGCGGGACAGGCTGTCCACGAGCAGTACTTC.

The V gene is TRBV28, the J gene TRBJ2-3; D uncertain. Germline CDR1 reads MDHEN; CDR2 reads SYDVKM. V was trimmed by 6 bases and J by 10 bases, leaving 8 bases between them. This CDR3 is built from 10 residues. CDR3 in DNA: TGTGCCAGCAGCCGTAATGCGCAGTATTTT. Residues: CASSRNAQYF.

A single count supports this clone. V and J are TRBV4-3 and TRBJ1-6; D is unresolved. The V gene's germline CDR1 is LGHNA and CDR2 YSLEER. V lost 1 base and J lost 0, with 19 bases in between. The CDR3 totals 20 residues. The CDR3 sequence: CASSQGVGHRKSSYNSPLHF. The CDR3 bases are TGCGCCAGCAGCCAAGGTGTAGGGCACCGAAAGAGCTCCTATAATTCACCCCTCCACTTT.

In nucleotides, the CDR3 is TGTGCCAGCAGTAAACTTGACAGTAAAAACACCGGGGAGCTGTTTTTT. This sequence encodes CASSKLDSKNTGELFF. V usage is TRBV6-6 and J usage is TRBJ2-2; maybe TRBD1 (5 bases). V was cut by 5 bases and J by 2 bases, with 15 bases left in between. Germline values: CDR1 MNHNY, CDR2 SVGAGI (reference sequence). The CDR3 sequence is 16 residues long.

The V call is TRBV9, the J call TRBJ2-3, with D perhaps given as TRBD1 or TRBD2 (5 bases each). Germline CDR1 and CDR2: SGDLS and YYNGEE. The CDR3 sequence is 15 residues long. The germline V and J ends were trimmed by 4 bases and 6 bases, with 18 bases remaining between them. CDR3 sequence reads: CASSLGTARVDTQYF. The CDR3 DNA reads TGTGCCAGCAGCCTCGGGACGGCACGGGTCGATACGCAGTATTTT.

The chain couples TRBV28 to TRBJ2-3, with D possibly called TRBD1 or TRBD2 (5 bases each). CDR1 is MDHEN, CDR2 SYDVKM, per germline. V lost 2 bases to trimming and J lost 1 base, with 10 bases between them. The length of the CDR3 is 15 residues. DNA of the CDR3: TGTGCCAGCAGTTTAGGGAGAGGGGGCACAGATACGCAGTATTTT. Protein product: CASSLGRGGTDTQYF. Complete variable domain (other parts from reference TRBV28 and TRBJ2-3): DVKVTQSSRYLVKRTGEKVFLECVQDMDHENMFWYRQDPGLGLRLIYFSYDVKMKEKGDIPEGYSVSREKKERFSLILESASTNQTSMYLCASSLGRGGTDTQYFGPGTRLTVL.

V and J are TRBV7-8 and TRBJ2-7; 12 positions match TRBD2. The germline V gene encodes CDR1 SGHVS and CDR2 FQNEAQ. The V gene end was trimmed by 2 bases and the J gene end by 4 bases; junction bases not matched to a gene: 6. The CDR3 covers 16 residues. DNA for the CDR3: TGTGCCAGCAGCTTAAGACTAGCGGGAGTGGGGTACGAGCAGTACTTC. Translated: CASSLRLAGVGYEQYF.

The chain employs TRBV5-4 and TRBJ1-1; TRBD1 is a possible D gene (5 bases). The CDR3 is 14 amino acids. Trimming pared 0 bases from V and 5 bases from J, leaving 11 bases between. Germline V gene lookup returns CDR1 SGHNT and CDR2 YYREEE (reference sequence). The CDR3 nucleotides are TGTGCCAGCAGCTTGGGACGGGGGGGAACTGAAGCTTTCTTT. It specifies CASSLGRGGTEAFF. The full variable domain, its missing parts supplied by reference TRBV5-4 and TRBJ1-1, is ETGVTQSPTHLIKTRGQQVTLRCSSQSGHNTVSWYQQALGQGPQFIFQYYREEENGRGNFPPRFSGLQFPNYSSELNVNALELDDSALYLCASSLGRGGTEAFFGQGTRLTVV.

This chain connects TRBV19 to TRBJ2-6; D not certain. Trimming took 5 bases from V and 0 from J, leaving 14 bases between them. The CDR3 runs 17 residues. Germline CDR1 LNHDA, CDR2 SQIVND (reference sequence). The CDR3 here is CASSLVPAPSGANVLTF. CDR3 DNA: TGTGCCAGTAGTTTGGTTCCAGCCCCCTCTGGGGCCAACGTCCTGACTTTC. Complete variable domain (other parts from reference TRBV19 and TRBJ2-6): DGGITQSPKYLFRKEGQNVTLSCEQNLNHDAMYWYRQDPGQGLRLIYYSQIVNDFQKGDIAEGYSVSREKKESFPLTVTSAQKNPTAFYLCASSLVPAPSGANVLTFGAGSRLTVL.